This TCR beta chain was recovered during a study of tumor-infiltrating T cells and Merkel cell polyomavirus (dated by TCRdb to about 2017). For the wider study: CD8+ T cells specific for the Merkel cell polyomavirus KLL epitope were examined in Merkel cell carcinoma patients. TRB sequencing was performed on KLL-tetramer-sorted cells from blood or tumor-infiltrating lymphocytes in 14 to 15 samples, as well as on some 12 matched whole-tumor samples. In the whole study, one tumor sample was a frozen nodal tumor digest, and another tumor sample was a flash-frozen core biopsy of a metastasis. Varied, non-standardized therapies, including chemotherapy, radiation and immunotherapies, were received by the patients. Most of the whole-tumor samples were approximately 25-micron curls sectioned from formalin-fixed, paraffin-embedded tissue blocks. Varying disease stages were represented at patient presentation, and patients were followed for a median of 2.7 years (range about 1.1 to 6.0 years).

According to the germline V gene (reference sequence), CDR1 reads SEHNR and CDR2 reads FQNEAQ. The CDR3 numbers 17 residues from cysteine through phenylalanine. Only CDR3 DNA is held: 51 bases, read in frame from base 1. The germline V and J ends show losses of 1 base and 4 bases respectively, and no gene match explains 8 bases of the junction. Here is what the overall study found, with its caveats: Significantly improved MCC-specific survival was associated with a higher fraction of KLL-specific T cells within tumors (1.9-18% versus roughly 0-0.14%). KLL-specific TRB repertoires were diverse and largely private, with only one public clonotype among around 430 unique sequences, shared by two patients. A significant MCC-specific survival advantage (P = 0.0051) was associated with a greater number of unique KLL-specific clonotypes in tumors (roughly 5-108 vs 0-3). Only a single viral epitope was studied, so T cells against other Merkel cell polyomavirus epitopes were not captured. One limitation of the study is the small sample size (n of about 12 patients).

Library preparation was by the immunoSEQ multiplex PCR assay. Genomic DNA extraction, TRB sequencing and normalization were performed by Adaptive Biotechnologies (Seattle, WA). Per the authors' processing: To compute clonality, the Shannon entropy of productive TRB sequences was normalized by log2 of unique productive sequences and then subtracted from one. To identify KLL-specific clonotypes in tumors, TCRbeta CDR3 amino acid sequences were matched against the sequences from the tetramer-sorted sample of each patient. Drawn from immuneACCESS, this table holds only the in-frame rearrangements with V and J called that TCRdb kept. Clones are partly lost; checked studies trace under half to an unresolved V gene and leave the rest unexplained. V and J calls and clone size are those listed in that table; D and trimming were worked out from the DNA. For this sample there are over 20,000 clones; roughly nine tenths appear just once. Approximately 3% of the sample is held by the ten biggest clonotypes.

By immunohistochemistry, the tumors of all patients showed robust positive staining for Merkel cell polyomavirus Large T antigen. Twelve Merkel cell carcinoma patients with robust KLL-tetramer+ populations, above 0.04% of CD8+ T cells, in blood and/or cultured TIL were included. All patients were identified as Caucasian, and a median age of roughly 59 years (range 50 to 77 years) was recorded. For patients with unknown primaries who presented with nodal disease, or in cases where primary tissue was insufficient, lymph node tumors were analyzed. As concerns this clone: Its antigen specificity is not known. Base quality data are lacking; no much larger clone is found one base away.

The chain links TRBV7-9 with TRBJ2-1, and TRBD2 aligns with 9 junction nucleotides. The clonotype was recovered from a man between 50 and 59 years old with Merkel cell carcinoma. The specimen sequenced was lymph node tissue. CDR3 region: CASSLGGLAGKYNEQFF. The DNA is as follows: TGTGCCAGCAGCTTAGGTGGGCTAGCGGGGAAGTACAATGAGCAGTTCTTC.